These 6 T cell receptor beta chains share one sample of origin, sequenced in a study of shared clonotypes between healthy human individuals (dated by TCRdb to about 2020). Libraries were prepared through the immunoSEQ multiplex PCR assay. TCRdb obtained this table from immuneACCESS and retained in-frame rearrangements with V and J assigned. These tables miss some clones; where compared with another copy, unresolved V genes account for less than half of the shortfall, and the remainder is unexplained. This sample has a few million clones in its table, and 85% to 95% of those were observed once. The ten largest clones represent 0.37% of the sample. Sequencing used naive CD4+ T cells from PBMCs. This sample's cell subset or site label indicates: CD45RA+ positively selected. The receptors originated from a man aged 18-30 years in good health. Some clones in this sample may be carry-over from other donors' samples.

This clone appeared once. One end of the junction varies from germline; a read error may be responsible. V usage is TRBV6-5 and J usage is TRBJ2-2; a possible D gene is TRBD1 (6 bases). CDR3 length: 16 amino acids. Germline assignment: CDR1 MNHEY and CDR2 SVGAGI. The CDR3 nucleotides are TGTGCCAGCGGTTATTACAGGGCGGTCGGTACCGGGGAGCTGTTTTTT. As protein: CASGYYRAVGTGELFF.

This clone is a singleton in its sample. The chain is built from TRBV7-3 and TRBJ2-3; the D is unclear. CDR3 size: 14 residues. CDR1 is SGHTA and CDR2 is FQGTGA in the germline V gene. V lost 0 bases and J 4 bases, leaving 8 bases between the germline ends. CDR3 DNA sequence: TGTGCCAGCAGCTTAACGGGCTCGCCAGATACGCAGTATTTT. As protein: CASSLTGSPDTQYF.

This rearrangement joins TRBV5-1 to TRBJ2-5; D may match TRBD1 or TRBD2 (5 bases each). The CDR3 is 16 residues long. Germline assignment: CDR1 SGHRS and CDR2 YFSETQ. Trimming pared 0 bases from V and 2 bases from J, leaving 14 bases between. Here the CDR3 reads CASSLVAVGAQETQYF. In DNA form, the CDR3 reads TGCGCCAGCAGCTTGGTTGCTGTCGGGGCGCAAGAGACCCAGTACTTC.

As concerns this clone: The same CDR3 arises from other DNA sequences in this sample as well. The genes are TRBV11-2 and TRBJ1-3; D unresolved. Germline lookup yields CDR1 SGHAT and CDR2 FQNNGV. CDR3 length equals 12 residues. The ends were cut back, 0 bases at V and 4 bases at J, with 1 base in the middle. The CDR3 loop is CASSLDGNTIYF. As DNA, the CDR3 is TGTGCCAGCAGCTTAGACGGAAACACCATATATTTT.

The chain joins TRBV28 to TRBJ1-2; unclear D gene. The germline V gene encodes CDR1 MDHEN and CDR2 SYDVKM. The CDR3 totals 12 residues. Between the trimmed V and J ends, which lost 6 bases and 0 bases, there was a span of 5 bases. In DNA, the CDR3 is TGTGCCAGCAGGGGAGCTAACTATGGCTACACCTTC. It specifies CASRGANYGYTF.

The V gene is TRBV19, the J gene TRBJ1-5; the match to TRBD1 covers 10 bases. V was clipped by 4 bases and J by 5 bases; unmatched bases: 5. CDR3 length: 15 residues. The germline CDR1 and CDR2 sequences are LNHDA and SQIVND (reference sequence). The CDR3, as DNA: TGTGCCAGTAGTACCTTGACAGGGGGCGATCAGCCCCAGCATTTT. Protein sequence: CASSTLTGGDQPQHF.